This TCR beta chain was recovered during a study of cytomegalovirus exposure and HLA in healthy donors. CDR3 length equals 13 residues. The V gene's germline CDR1 is MNHEY and CDR2 SMNVEV (reference sequence). Trimming took 6 bases from V and 3 from J; bases not matched to a gene: 5. Study observations and caveats: One cluster of highly shared sequence variants probably arose as a sequencing artifact. Per a later analysis, HLA-associated TCR beta chains showed more clonal expansion than other, equally common TCR beta chains.

With 60 Vbeta and 13 Jbeta primers, the PCR was carried out. Measured with immunoSEQ multiplex PCR; TCRdb has only the in-frame clones, and not every one. The table shows under 200,000 clones, with under 90% occurring only once. As regards this clone: What it recognizes is unknown.

The donors gave bone marrow, and they were healthy. Unrecorded immune exposure was likely among donors, who were nominally healthy when sampled. Sequencing was performed on PBMCs. This clonotype originated in a young man in good health and CMV-seronegative. The V and J genes are TRBV27 and TRBJ2-7; 7 bases align to TRBD2. The CDR3 sequence is CASRSSGGYEQYF. The CDR3 DNA reads as TGTGCCAGCAGATCTAGCGGAGGCTACGAGCAGTACTTC.